This is a list of T cell receptor beta chains from one sample in a study of cytomegalovirus exposure and HLA in healthy donors. The assay was immunoSEQ multiplex PCR, and TCRdb's table has in-frame clones only and misses some. The top ten clones hold under 0.75% of a sample with about 100,000 clones, nearly 97% of them seen once. Sequencing was done on a sample of PBMCs. The receptors were gathered from a woman between 18 and 30 years old in good health and CMV-seronegative. CDR3s include the opening cysteine and the closing phenylalanine or tryptophan. The order of the fields is V gene, clone size, J gene, CDR3 protein. Size values are once, few and many counts, or a class for expanded clones, and some rows have none.

>TRBV7-2|.|TRBJ2-5
CASSASRPEGTQYF
>TRBV10-3|.|TRBJ2-1
CAISIQGPEQFF
>TRBV28|.|TRBJ1-2
CASTPGAGYGYTF
>TRBV28|.|TRBJ1-6
CASSLTQSLHF
>TRBV2|.|TRBJ1-5
CASSALGGNQPQHF
>TRBV18|.|TRBJ1-2
CASSEGYGYTF
>TRBV9|.|TRBJ1-3
CASSLREGVNTIYF
>TRBV27|once|TRBJ2-6
CASSPQGVVGANVLTF
>TRBV18|.|TRBJ2-2
CASTTLVPANTGELFF
>TRBV28|.|TRBJ2-2
CASKFGGVGELFF
>TRBV5-4|.|TRBJ1-1
CASSLGGDPLNTEAFF
>TRBV29-1|once|TRBJ2-5
CSALPGLARETQYF
>TRBV5-1|.|TRBJ2-4
CASSLGQGRDIQYF
>TRBV5-5|.|TRBJ1-1
CASSLAPQNTEAFF
>TRBV2|.|TRBJ1-1
CASSEKGQGRNTEAFF
>TRBV7-3|.|TRBJ1-5
CASSFSGDQPQHF
>TRBV7-9|.|TRBJ1-4
CASSRDRGNEKLFF
>TRBV2|.|TRBJ2-1
CASSEDRGGEQFF
>TRBV11-2|.|TRBJ2-5
CASSRRRGQGETQYF
>TRBV4-3|.|TRBJ2-7
CASSQDRRGQAYEQYF
>TRBV10-2|.|TRBJ2-7
CASSEGTAYEQYF
>TRBV2|.|TRBJ1-4
CASARRPGGEKLFF
>TRBV6-5|.|TRBJ1-2
CASKQGAWGYTF
>TRBV6-5|.|TRBJ2-7
CASSYFGQGGNEQYF
>TRBV4-1|.|TRBJ2-2
CASSQGRRWPPPGRPNTGELFF
>TRBV2|.|TRBJ1-2
CASSQNAGSGYTF
>TRBV18|.|TRBJ1-5
CASSPPNRGGQPQHF
>TRBV2|.|TRBJ2-1
CASTRERGGYNEQFF
>TRBV5-1|.|TRBJ2-3
CASSPLRGGGGSDTQYF
>TRBV19|.|TRBJ2-3
CASSKNGALRDTQYF
>TRBV30|.|TRBJ2-1
CAWNGQSKNNEQFF
>TRBV7-2|.|TRBJ2-5
CASSPYQETQYF
>TRBV19|once|TRBJ1-4
CASSPTGFNEKLFF
>TRBV11-2|.|TRBJ2-7
CASSLVFAYEQYF
>TRBV7-7|.|TRBJ2-2
CASSLGGGSGGELFF
>TRBV5-6|.|TRBJ1-1
CASRDRGGMNTEAFF
>TRBV28|.|TRBJ2-7
CASSSTERNEQYF
>TRBV9|.|TRBJ2-2
CASSAERGTNTGELFF
>TRBV7-8|.|TRBJ2-1
CASSWRGGDEQFF
>TRBV4-2|.|TRBJ2-7
CASSQVKLAGTEQYF
>TRBV7-2|.|TRBJ1-5
CASSARDSPYSNQPQHF
>TRBV5-4|.|TRBJ2-7
CASSQDLASYEQYF
>TRBV19|.|TRBJ1-2
CASSTTGGSGYTF
>TRBV6-5|.|TRBJ2-7
CASTQGYEQYF
>TRBV6-1|.|TRBJ1-6
CASSELPGDSPLHF
>TRBV7-9|.|TRBJ1-1
CASSLEQGNTEAFF
>TRBV6-1|.|TRBJ1-1
CASRYNRGMNTEAFF
>TRBV15|once|TRBJ2-7
CATSRDLGGEQYF
>TRBV10-3|.|TRBJ1-6
CAISEVPYNSPLHF
>TRBV5-5|.|TRBJ1-1
CASRGQSTEAFF
>TRBV7-9|.|TRBJ2-3
CASSRNWGGTDTQYF
>TRBV7-2|.|TRBJ2-7
CASSLARGSYEQYF
>TRBV27|.|TRBJ1-5
CASSSGGWQPQHF
>TRBV4-1|once|TRBJ1-5
CASSQGAGGNQPQHF
>TRBV15|.|TRBJ2-5
CATSIIPGLAQETQYF
>TRBV5-8|.|TRBJ2-2
CASSLPGQGRGELFF